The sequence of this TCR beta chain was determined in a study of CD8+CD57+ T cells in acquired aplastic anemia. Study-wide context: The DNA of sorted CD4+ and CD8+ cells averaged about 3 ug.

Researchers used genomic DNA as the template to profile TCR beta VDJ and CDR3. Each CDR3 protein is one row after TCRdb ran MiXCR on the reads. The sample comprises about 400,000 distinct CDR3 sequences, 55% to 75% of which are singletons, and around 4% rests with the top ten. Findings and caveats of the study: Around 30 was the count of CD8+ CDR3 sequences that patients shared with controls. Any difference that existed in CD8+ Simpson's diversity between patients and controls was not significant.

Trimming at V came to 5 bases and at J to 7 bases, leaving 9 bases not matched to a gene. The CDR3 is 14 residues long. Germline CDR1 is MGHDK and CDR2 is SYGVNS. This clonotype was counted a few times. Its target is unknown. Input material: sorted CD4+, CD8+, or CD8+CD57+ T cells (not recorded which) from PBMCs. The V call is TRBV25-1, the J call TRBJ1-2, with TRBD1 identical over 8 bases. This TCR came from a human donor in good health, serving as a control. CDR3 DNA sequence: TGTGCCAGCAGTACTCGGGGGACAGGAATTGGCTACACCTTC. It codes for CASSTRGTGIGYTF.